This T cell receptor beta chain was retrieved from a study of graft-versus-host responses after intestinal transplantation (dated by TCRdb to the early 2020s). In the study overall: The transplants that recipients received were multivisceral, liver-intestinal, or isolated intestinal. Rather than being sequenced by the commercial service, samples from three later patients were sequenced in-house on an Illumina MiSeq and processed with MiXCR. A cohort of fewer than 25 intestinal transplant recipients, including one retransplant, was enrolled, and a few patients lacking pretransplant specimens were excluded. To identify alloreactive clones, pre-transplant mixed lymphocyte reaction products were sequenced and compared with unstimulated pre-transplant donor and recipient T cells. A peak of at least 4% donor T cells among recipient peripheral blood mononuclear cells was the definition used for donor T cell macrochimerism. All recipients received anti-thymocyte globulin induction followed by maintenance tacrolimus and steroids for around 3 years. After intestinal transplantation, graft-versus-host and host-versus-graft alloreactive T cell clones were followed in the graft, circulation and bone marrow using bulk TCR-beta CDR3 sequencing. Paper-wide results and their limitations: GvH clones were detected in recipient bone marrow, and some of these GvH clones were observed earlier in ileal mucosa or blood, consistent with an intestinal mucosal origin. In the allografts of patients with donor T cell macrochimerism, GvH to HvG T cell clonal ratios were high. Peak levels of circulating GvH clones were associated with declines in HvG clones early after transplant. The relatively low number and heterogeneity of intestinal transplant patients limited the conclusions.

Receptor amplification or capture employed the immunoSEQ multiplex PCR assay. In most patients, genomic DNA was isolated using the Qiagen DNeasy Blood and Tissue Kit and sent frozen to Adaptive Biotechnologies for TCR sequencing. For most patients, genomic DNA was subjected to high-throughput TCR-beta CDR3 sequencing by Adaptive Biotechnologies. The authors' analysis ran thus. TCR sequencing data for roughly 17 patients were retrieved from Adaptive's ImmunoSEQ software; a few other patients were processed with MiXCR and VDJtools. To correct CD4 versus CD8 sorting errors, any sequence found in both subsets at a frequency ratio below 5:1 was removed. CDR3 nucleotide sequences shared between donor and recipient were removed because their origin could not be assigned. To be classed as alloreactive, a clone needed at least 2-fold expansion over unstimulated cells and a minimum CFSE-low frequency of 0.002% (template counts) or 0.001% (read counts). Clones were considered mappable if detected in sequenced pre-transplant spleen, lymph node, or MLR CFSE-low populations of the donor or recipient. The cumulative frequency of alloreactive clones was calculated as a percentage of all sequences, weighted by copy number. Drawn from immuneACCESS, this table holds only the in-frame rearrangements with V and J called that TCRdb kept. Clones are partly lost; checked studies trace under half to an unresolved V gene and leave the rest unexplained. The V and J calls and clone size were taken over from that table, and D and trimming were inferred from the DNA. The sample records about 86,000 clones, approximately 90% of which are singletons. 0.28% of the sample lies in the top ten.

In light of the paper, this sample's time point label describes: cells obtained before transplantation from donor or recipient. CD3+CD4+ and CD3+CD8+ populations were FACS-sorted from unstimulated pre-transplant donor and recipient cells taken from spleen or lymph nodes. As regards this clone: The antigen this receptor binds is unknown. Per-base quality was not reported, and no clone a single base away is much larger than it.

This TCR was sampled from a human donor who was the organ donor for an intestinal transplant. The sequencing here drew on unstimulated CD4+ T cells sorted from spleen or lymph node cells, taken before transplant.

Here is the DNA: TGTGCCAGCAGGCCGGGGTTCGCGAACACCGGGGAGCTGTTTTTT. It encodes CASRPGFANTGELFF. This sequence uses TRBV2 and TRBJ2-2; TRBD2 is a possible D gene, resting on 5 matching bases. From cysteine to phenylalanine, the CDR3 is 15 amino acids long. Just the 45-base CDR3 DNA is kept, in frame starting at base 1. CDR1 and CDR2 were assigned from the germline V gene as SNHLY and FYNNEI. The junction carries 11 bases between V and J, which are trimmed by 6 bases and 0 bases respectively.